This T cell receptor (beta chain) emerged from a study of blood T cell repertoires in COVID-19. TCRdb keeps only in-frame clones here, not all; method: immunoSEQ multiplex PCR. Of approximately 290,000 clones in the sample, around 85% were seen once. Sequenced sample: peripheral blood. The receptor comes from a human donor with COVID-19, enrolled during active disease. The donor label of this sample is uncertain.

This CDR3 is CASRGTGGNYGYTF. The CDR3 DNA is TGTGCCAGTAGAGGGACAGGGGGGAACTATGGCTACACCTTC. V and J are TRBV19 and TRBJ1-2; 11 nucleotides match TRBD1. The CDR3 has 14 amino acids. With V trimmed by 6 bases and J by 2 bases, 2 bases remained unmatched. Germline V lookup: CDR1 LNHDA, CDR2 SQIVND (reference sequence). The whole variable domain, filled in from reference TRBV19 and TRBJ1-2, reads DGGITQSPKYLFRKEGQNVTLSCEQNLNHDAMYWYRQDPGQGLRLIYYSQIVNDFQKGDIAEGYSVSREKKESFPLTVTSAQKNPTAFYLCASRGTGGNYGYTFGSGTRLTVV.